One and the same sample provided the 18 T cell receptor beta chains below, sequenced in a study of blood T cell repertoires in COVID-19. Generated by immunoSEQ multiplex PCR, the TCRdb table keeps only in-frame clones and is missing some. Among hundreds of thousands of clones, approximately 85% were seen once, and the ten largest hold roughly 5%. The specimen was peripheral blood. The origin of the receptors is a man between 50 and 59 years old with active or convalescent COVID-19.

The chain carries TRBV24-1 and TRBJ2-7; tentatively, D is TRBD1 (7 bases). The CDR3 covers 16 residues. The germline V and J ends were trimmed by 10 bases and 3 bases, with 24 bases remaining between them. Germline V gene sequence: CDR1 KGHDR, CDR2 SFDVKD. The DNA of the CDR3 is TGTGCCACACCCAGGGGGGACGTCCGAAGGGGCTACGAGCAGTACTTC. Translated: CATPRGDVRRGYEQYF.

This chain joins TRBV30 and TRBJ1-3; maybe TRBD1 (5 bases). Germline V lookup: CDR1 GTSNPN, CDR2 SVGIG (reference sequence). The CDR3 length is 13 residues. Trimming shortened V by 1 base and J by 4 bases, and 8 bases separated the two germline ends. This CDR3 reads CAWSAGFGNTIYF. The CDR3 region has the DNA TGTGCCTGGAGTGCAGGGTTCGGAAACACCATATATTTT.

This clone was observed once. The V gene is TRBV2, the J gene TRBJ2-5; 10 bases are a match to TRBD2. V dropped 8 bases and J dropped 4; count of bases not matched to a gene: 4. In germline, CDR1 is SNHLY, CDR2 FYNNEI. The CDR3 extends over 13 amino acids. For the CDR3, the DNA is TGTGCCAGCTTAGCGGGAGGAGCAGAGACCCAGTACTTC. This encodes CASLAGGAETQYF.

This rearrangement joins TRBV7-6 to TRBJ2-7, with D possibly being TRBD1 (6 bases). CDR3 length equals 16 residues. Trimming took off 5 bases at V and 3 bases at J, with 20 bases between the two ends. The germline V gene has CDR1 SGHVS and CDR2 FNYEAQ. CDR3 bases: TGTGCCAGCAGCCCGATCAGGGGCGAGGATGGCTACGAGCAGTACTTC. It is translated as CASSPIRGEDGYEQYF.

The chain joins TRBV19 to TRBJ1-1; no definite D call. This CDR3 has 13 residues. Trimming took 7 bases from V and 11 from J, leaving 20 bases between them. Germline V gene lookup returns CDR1 LNHDA and CDR2 SQIVND (reference sequence). The CDR3 sequence is CASIPTLPMRAFF. As DNA, the CDR3 is TGTGCCAGTATTCCGACTCTCCCGATGAGGGCTTTCTTT.

The V call is TRBV6-1, the J call TRBJ2-7; 8 bases match TRBD2. V shed 5 bases and J 7 bases; nucleotides not matched to a gene: 7. The CDR3 sequence is 13 residues long. CDR1 MNHNS and CDR2 SASEGT come from the germline V gene. CDR3 nucleotides: TGTGCCAGCAGTAAGCGGGAGTCGGAGGAGCAGTACTTC. Its protein product is CASSKRESEEQYF.

This clone was found many times. The CDR3 DNA reads TGTGCCAGCTCACTCGGGATGAGCGGACTAGCGGGTGACAATGAGCAGTTCTTC. It translates to CASSLGMSGLAGDNEQFF. The chain has TRBV18 and TRBJ2-1, with TRBD2 identical over 11 bases. The CDR3 extends over 18 amino acids. J was trimmed by 5 bases and V by 4 bases; bases with no gene match: 13. The V gene's germline CDR1 is KGHSH and CDR2 LQKENI.

This chain links TRBV10-3 with TRBJ1-5; 9 bases agree with TRBD1. CDR1 ENHRY and CDR2 SYGVKD come from the germline V gene. This CDR3 has 15 amino acids. Trimming removed 4 bases from V and 2 bases from J; junction bases left unmatched: 3. CDR3 protein: CAISVTGGRNQPQHF. The CDR3 DNA reads TGTGCCATCAGTGTCACAGGGGGCCGCAATCAGCCCCAGCATTTT.

V is TRBV7-9 and J is TRBJ2-3, with 11 bases fitting TRBD2. The germline V gene has CDR1 SEHNR and CDR2 FQNEAQ (reference sequence). The CDR3 loop spans 12 amino acids. The V and J ends lost 9 bases and 5 bases, in that order; junction bases with no gene match: 1. CDR3 DNA sequence: TGTGCCAGTAGCGGGAGGGGAGATACGCAGTATTTT. It yields the protein CASSGRGDTQYF.

In this sample, this clone turned up a few times. This chain connects TRBV5-6 to TRBJ1-5, with TRBD1 matching over 10 bases. This CDR3 comprises 16 residues. With V trimmed by 4 bases and J by 6 bases, 10 bases remained unmatched. Germline V gene data show CDR1 as SGHDT and CDR2 as YYEEEE. This CDR3 is CASSRRDRGGGQPQHF. As DNA, the CDR3 is TGTGCCAGCAGCCGCCGGGACAGGGGAGGAGGTCAGCCCCAGCATTTT. The full variable domain, completed using reference TRBV5-6 and TRBJ1-5, is DAGVTQSPTHLIKTRGQQVTLRCSPKSGHDTVSWYQQALGQGPQFIFQYYEEEERQRGNFPDRFSGHQFPNYSSELNVNALLLGDSALYLCASSRRDRGGGQPQHFGDGTRLSIL.

The gene calls are TRBV11-1 and TRBJ2-7, with D perhaps TRBD2 (6 bases). CDR1 is SGHAT and CDR2 is FQDESV in the germline V gene (reference sequence). The CDR3 is made up of 14 amino acids. V shed 5 bases and J shed 0 bases, with 11 bases lying between them. CDR3 DNA sequence: TGTGCCAGCAGCCCCAGTAGCGGCTCCTACGAGCAGTACTTC. Translated, it gives CASSPSSGSYEQYF.

The chain is built from TRBV10-3 and TRBJ2-1, with 9 positions matching TRBD1. Trimming took 0 bases from V and 4 from J; bases not matched to a gene: 1. The CDR3 has 15 residues. Per germline, CDR1 ENHRY and CDR2 SYGVKD. Here the CDR3 DNA reads TGTGCCATCAGTGAGTCGGGACAGGGATACAATGAGCAGTTCTTC. Its protein product is CAISESGQGYNEQFF.

The chain has TRBV7-2 and TRBJ2-5, with D possibly matching TRBD1 (5 bases). The V end was cut by 6 bases, the J end by 2 bases, with 16 bases between. The CDR3 runs 15 residues. From germline, CDR1 is SGHTA and CDR2 FQGNSA. CDR3 region: CASSPAGLFQETQYF. DNA of the CDR3: TGTGCCAGCAGTCCAGCAGGGCTTTTTCAAGAGACCCAGTACTTC.

The chain has TRBV7-2 and TRBJ2-6; the D is unclear. Per germline, CDR1 SGHTA and CDR2 FQGNSA. The CDR3 sequence is 17 residues long. Trimming shortened V by 1 base and J by 1 base, and 11 bases separated the two germline ends. CDR3 sequence reads: CASSLVLLTSGANVLTF. As DNA, the CDR3 is TGTGCCAGCAGCTTAGTTCTCCTCACTTCTGGGGCCAACGTCCTGACTTTC.

V gene TRBV6-5 combines with J gene TRBJ1-4, with a tentative D call TRBD1 (5 bases). The CDR3 is 14 amino acids. Trimming took off 6 bases at V and 12 bases at J, with 20 bases between the two ends. Germline V gene lookup returns CDR1 MNHEY and CDR2 SVGAGI. For the CDR3, the DNA is TGTGCCAGCAGGAGTCATGCTCCAGGGTTGGAACTGTTTTTT. It yields the protein CASRSHAPGLELFF.

This clone was observed a single time. The rearrangement joins TRBV7-9 to TRBJ1-1; 9 bases match TRBD1. Looked up from germline, CDR1 is SEHNR and CDR2 is FQNEAQ (reference sequence). The CDR3 runs 19 residues. The ends lost 7 bases at V and 0 bases at J; junction bases unmatched: 18. The chain's CDR3 is CASTLRLGQGAGLNTEAFF. The CDR3 DNA sequence: TGTGCCAGCACCCTTCGGCTGGGACAGGGCGCGGGATTGAACACTGAAGCTTTCTTT.

The chain combines TRBV3-1 (or the pseudogene TRBV3-2) with TRBJ2-3; 7 bases map to TRBD1. Looked up from germline, CDR1 is LGHDT and CDR2 is YNNKEL (reference sequence). The CDR3 contains 17 residues. V shed 0 bases, J shed 2 bases, and the junction held 8 bases outside the gene matches. CDR3 amino acids: CASSQEETGWDTDTQYF. In nucleotides, the CDR3 is TGTGCCAGCAGCCAAGAGGAGACAGGGTGGGACACAGATACGCAGTATTTT.

The chain employs TRBV24-1 and TRBJ2-7; 7 bases line up with TRBD2. The germline gives CDR1 KGHDR, CDR2 SFDVKD. The CDR3 loop spans 15 amino acids. V gave up 9 bases and J gave up 6 bases; unmatched junction bases: 16. CDR3 loop: CATPSGPHYTAEQYF. The CDR3 bases are TGTGCCACCCCTAGCGGACCTCATTATACGGCCGAGCAGTACTTC.